This T cell receptor (beta chain) was obtained from a study of T cells expressing NK-cell markers. Looking at the study overall: HCMV serostatus: most of the eight sequenced donors positive, one negative.

From the 5' RACE reads, TCRdb lists one entry per CDR3 protein and no DNA. In all, the sample yields roughly 170,000 distinct CDR3 sequences. Study-level points and caveats: Expanded clones of NKG2C+ T cells had an unclear HCMV specificity. Top CD8+ clonotypes included the dominant CD3+CD56+NKG2C+ clonotypes in six donors.

As to this clonotype: As yet, its antigen is unknown.

Germline loops: CDR1 SNHLY, CDR2 FYNNEI. The CDR3 runs 15 residues. The chain carries TRBV2 and TRBJ2-1; TCRdb indicates TRBD1, and absent DNA this call remains unverified. The source is a woman between 18 and 70 years old in good health. The source material was blood T cells: a sorted CD56 or NKG2C T cell subset, CD4+ or CD8+ T cells, or bulk PBMC T cells (not recorded which). The CDR3 sequence: CASSKQGGFYNEQFF.